What follows are 26 T cell receptor beta chains derived from one specimen sequenced in a study of blood T cell repertoires in COVID-19. Assay: immunoSEQ multiplex PCR; the TCRdb copy retains only in-frame clones and omits some. The sample consists of about 160,000 clones, more than 75% of them appearing once. Sequencing was carried out using peripheral blood. These receptors were collected from a man aged 40-49 years with acute or convalescent COVID-19.

The V gene is TRBV29-1, the J gene TRBJ1-2; D is ambiguous. The V and J ends lost 4 bases and 5 bases respectively, with 14 bases between them. CDR1 SQVTM and CDR2 ANQGSEA come from the germline V gene. This CDR3 spans 13 amino acids. As DNA, the CDR3 is TGCAGCGTTGGAGGGCGGGGTGGATATGGCTACACCTTC. Translating gives CSVGGRGGYGYTF.

This clone turned up a few times. The chain uses TRBV11-2 and TRBJ1-5; 9 bases line up with TRBD1. CDR1 SGHAT and CDR2 FQNNGV come from the germline V gene. CDR3 size: 15 residues. V shed 1 base, J shed 3 bases, and the junction held 1 base outside the gene matches. The CDR3 nucleotides read TGTGCCAGCAGCTTAGGGACAGGGGTCAATCAGCCCCAGCATTTT. Its translation: CASSLGTGVNQPQHF.

The CDR3 bases are TGTGCCAGCGGGGATGCGGACACTGGGTACGAGCAGTACTTC. It encodes CASGDADTGYEQYF. This rearrangement joins TRBV2 to TRBJ2-7, with D perhaps matching TRBD1 (5 bases). Between the trimmed V and J ends, which lost 8 bases and 4 bases, there was a span of 18 bases. The CDR3 runs to 14 residues. Germline V gives CDR1 SNHLY, CDR2 FYNNEI.

This sequence joins TRBV4-1 and TRBJ1-2; no clear D gene. Trimming cost V 1 base and J 5 bases, with 14 bases left between them. Germline-derived CDR1 and CDR2 are MGHRA and YSYEKL. CDR3 length: 15 amino acids. The CDR3 here is CASSQGAGLRYGYTF. CDR3 coding DNA: TGCGCCAGCAGCCAAGGGGCAGGCTTAAGGTATGGCTACACCTTC.

The chain recombines TRBV5-1 with TRBJ2-3; tentatively, D is TRBD2 (7 bases). The germline gives CDR1 SGHRS, CDR2 YFSETQ. The V gene lost 3 bases and the J gene lost 6 bases, with 14 bases spanning the gap. This CDR3 is built from 14 residues. CDR3 region: CASSSGGLGDTQYF. For the CDR3, the DNA is TGCGCCAGCAGCTCGGGGGGCTTAGGGGATACGCAGTATTTT.

The count of this clone is one. The V gene is TRBV27, the J gene TRBJ2-5, with D unresolved. Germline CDR1 is MNHEY and CDR2 is SMNVEV (reference sequence). Between the trimmed V and J ends, which lost 5 bases and 5 bases, there was a span of 12 bases. This CDR3 is 13 amino acids long. CDR3 nucleotide sequence: TGTGCCAGCAGTCCCTATTCCGGTGAGACCCAGTACTTC. The encoded protein is CASSPYSGETQYF.

This clone was seen a handful of times. The chain recombines TRBV19 with TRBJ2-7; 10 nucleotides match TRBD1. Germline CDR1 LNHDA, CDR2 SQIVND (reference sequence). The CDR3 loop spans 14 amino acids. With V trimmed by 5 bases and J by 2 bases, 3 bases remained unmatched. CDR3 loop: CASSVGQGAYEQYF. The CDR3 DNA reads as TGTGCCAGTAGTGTTGGACAGGGGGCCTACGAGCAGTACTTC.

This chain uses TRBV5-1 with TRBJ2-5, with no clear D. Looked up from germline, CDR1 is SGHRS and CDR2 is YFSETQ. V was cut by 1 base and J by 3 bases, with 4 bases left in between. The CDR3 is 12 residues long. DNA of the CDR3: TGCGCCAGCAGCTTGTCTGAAGAGACCCAGTACTTC. Translated: CASSLSEETQYF.

This clone was seen many times. This sequence joins TRBV6-2 or TRBV6-3 and TRBJ2-7, with 10 bases that match TRBD1. From germline, CDR1 is MNHEY and CDR2 SVGEGT. Trimming cost V 6 bases and J 5 bases; bases outside gene matches: 13. There are 16 residues in the CDR3. The CDR3 protein is CASSLHRTGGNHEQYF. The CDR3 DNA reads as TGTGCCAGCAGCCTTCATCGGACAGGGGGGAATCACGAGCAGTACTTC.

To note about this clone: The junction and the germline gene differ at one end; a read error may be behind it. The chain uses TRBV7-7 and TRBJ2-2, with 7 positions matching TRBD1. Germline V lookup: CDR1 SSHAT, CDR2 FNYEAQ (reference sequence). This CDR3 is 15 amino acids long. The CDR3 is CASSQQGKGTGELFF. The CDR3 bases are TGTGCTAGCAGCCAACAGGGGAAGGGCACCGGGGAGCTGTTTTTT. The full variable domain, its missing parts supplied by reference TRBV7-7 and TRBJ2-2, is GAGVSQSPRYKVTKRGQDVTLRCDPISSHATLYWYQQALGQGPEFLTYFNYEAQPDKSGLPSDRFSAERPEGSISTLTIQRTEQRDSAMYRCASSQQGKGTGELFFGEGSRLTVL.

This rearrangement joins TRBV3-1 (or the pseudogene TRBV3-2) to TRBJ1-1, with TRBD1 as a possible D gene (6 bases). The CDR3 consists of 15 residues. From germline, CDR1 is LGHDT and CDR2 YNNKEL (reference sequence). The V end lost 4 bases, the J end lost 1 base, and 13 bases lay between the germline ends. The CDR3 spells CASSPRDTKNTEAFF. CDR3 DNA: TGTGCCAGCAGCCCCCGGGACACCAAGAACACTGAAGCTTTCTTT.

This chain links TRBV13 with TRBJ2-1; D is ambiguous. CDR3 length: 15 amino acids. CDR1 PRHDT and CDR2 FYEKMQ come from the germline V gene (reference sequence). V was pared by 5 bases and J by 2 bases, with 13 bases between. The CDR3 spells CASSLDLSAYNEQFF. DNA for the CDR3: TGTGCCAGCAGCCTAGACCTGTCGGCCTACAATGAGCAGTTCTTC.

The rearrangement uses TRBV29-1 and TRBJ2-5; 9 nucleotides align to TRBD2. Trimming cost V 3 bases and J 5 bases; bases outside gene matches: 4. The CDR3 contains 13 residues. From germline, CDR1 is SQVTM and CDR2 ANQGSEA. Written as DNA, the CDR3 is TGCAGCGTTGATTCTAGCGGGGACGAGACCCAGTACTTC. It codes for CSVDSSGDETQYF. Full variable domain (outside the CDR3, taken from reference TRBV29-1 and TRBJ2-5): SAVISQKPSRDICQRGTSLTIQCQVDSQVTMMFWYRQQPGQSLTLIATANQGSEATYESGFVIDKFPISRPNLTFSTLTVSNMSPEDSSIYLCSVDSSGDETQYFGPGTRLLVL.

This clone has only a few counts. The rearrangement joins TRBV9 to TRBJ1-4, with TRBD1 as a possible D gene (5 bases). This CDR3 has 16 amino acids. Germline CDR1 is SGDLS and CDR2 is YYNGEE. Between the trimmed V and J ends, which lost 4 bases and 0 bases, there was a span of 13 bases. CDR3 nucleotide sequence: TGTGCCAGCAGCTTCGGACACGGAGCAACTAATGAAAAACTGTTTTTT. This encodes CASSFGHGATNEKLFF.

The chain links TRBV6-2 or TRBV6-3 to TRBJ1-1, with D hard to call. Per germline, CDR1 MNHEY and CDR2 SVGEGT. V was trimmed by 0 bases and J by 4 bases, leaving 9 bases between them. This CDR3 has 14 amino acids. The CDR3 DNA is TGTGCCAGCAGTTACTCGCGCGGGAGCACTGAAGCTTTCTTT. Translation: CASSYSRGSTEAFF.

The rearrangement joins TRBV10-3 to TRBJ2-3; 10 nucleotides line up with TRBD2. V gave up 8 bases and J gave up 2 bases; unmatched junction bases: 7. The length of the CDR3 is 15 residues. CDR1 and CDR2 (germline): ENHRY, SYGVKD. CDR3: CAIGGLAGVTDTQYF. The CDR3 region has the DNA TGTGCCATCGGGGGTCTAGCGGGGGTCACAGATACGCAGTATTTT.

This clone was detected once. The chain recombines TRBV11-2 with TRBJ2-7; 13 bases match TRBD2. V was clipped by 3 bases and J by 6 bases; unmatched bases: 5. The CDR3 runs to 15 residues. The germline CDR1 and CDR2 sequences are SGHAT and FQNNGV. Written as DNA, the CDR3 is TGTGCCAGCAGCTTCGGACTAGCGGGGGACAGCGAGCAGTACTTC. Translation gives CASSFGLAGDSEQYF.

This clone was counted between two and nine times. The gene calls are TRBV30 and TRBJ1-3, with D possibly TRBD1 on 5 matching bases. The germline V and J ends were trimmed by 2 bases and 0 bases, with 8 bases remaining between them. The CDR3 is 14 residues long. Germline loops: CDR1 GTSNPN, CDR2 SVGIG (reference sequence). In nucleotides, the CDR3 is TGTGCCTGGAGTCGGGGGAACTCTGGAAACACCATATATTTT. Protein: CAWSRGNSGNTIYF.

This clone was counted a few times. This chain connects TRBV15 to TRBJ2-3; TRBD2 matches 7 bases. The V gene's germline CDR1 is LNHNV and CDR2 YYDKDF (reference sequence). This CDR3 is 16 amino acids long. Trimming cost V 1 base and J 2 bases; bases outside gene matches: 6. This chain's CDR3 is CATSRAAGVSTDTQYF. The CDR3 nucleotides read TGTGCCACCAGCAGAGCGGCGGGGGTCTCCACAGATACGCAGTATTTT.

CDR3 nucleotide sequence: TGTGCCAGCAGCAAAACAGGGAAGAACACCGGGGAGCTGTTTTTT. As protein: CASSKTGKNTGELFF. The V and J genes are TRBV5-4 and TRBJ2-2; D is possibly TRBD1 (6 bases). V dropped 4 bases and J dropped 1 base, with 11 bases sitting between them. Germline V gives CDR1 SGHNT, CDR2 YYREEE (reference sequence). The CDR3 spans 15 residues.

This clone was seen a handful of times. The chain is built from TRBV28 and TRBJ1-1, with 7 nucleotides matching TRBD1. Germline lookup yields CDR1 MDHEN and CDR2 SYDVKM. The CDR3 loop spans 17 amino acids. The J segment lost 5 bases and the V segment lost 3 bases, leaving 15 bases of the junction unmatched. The CDR3 is CASSFPPAPGQKTEAFF. DNA of the CDR3: TGTGCCAGCAGTTTTCCACCCGCTCCGGGACAGAAGACTGAAGCTTTCTTT.

The chain carries TRBV6-2 or TRBV6-3 and TRBJ2-7, with 7 bases that match TRBD1. The length of the CDR3 is 17 residues. The V and J ends lost 4 bases and 3 bases, in that order; junction bases with no gene match: 15. Germline lookup yields CDR1 MNHEY and CDR2 SVGEGT. The CDR3 DNA sequence: TGTGCCAGCAGTTTCAAACTACCCTTAGGACAGGACTACGAGCAGTACTTC. It yields the protein CASSFKLPLGQDYEQYF.

V usage is TRBV4-3 and J usage is TRBJ1-4; 11 nucleotides match TRBD1. The CDR3 is made up of 17 amino acids. V lost 0 bases and J lost 6; bases outside the gene matches: 6. The V gene's germline CDR1 is LGHNA and CDR2 YSLEER. The CDR3 region is CASSQERTGGAYEKLFF. CDR3 sequence (DNA): TGCGCCAGCAGCCAAGAAAGGACAGGGGGCGCTTATGAAAAACTGTTTTTT.

The J gene is TRBJ1-3, the V gene TRBV28; D is uncertain. In germline, CDR1 is MDHEN, CDR2 SYDVKM. This CDR3 spans 13 amino acids. V lost 1 base to trimming and J lost 4 bases, with 5 bases between them. The CDR3 here is CASSLSSGNTIYF. CDR3 sequence (DNA): TGTGCCAGCAGTTTATCATCCGGAAACACCATATATTTT.

V usage is TRBV7-3 and J usage is TRBJ2-5; a weak D match, TRBD2 (5 bases). Trimming took 2 bases from V and 0 from J, leaving 10 bases between them. CDR1 and CDR2 from the germline V gene are SGHTA and FQGTGA. The CDR3 has 15 residues. The CDR3 spells CASSLSSGNQETQYF. The DNA for the CDR3 is TGTGCCAGCAGCTTATCGTCCGGGAACCAAGAGACCCAGTACTTC.

DNA of the CDR3: TGTGCCAGCAGCCCAGGGGGCCGCACTGAAGCTTTCTTT. The encoded protein is CASSPGGRTEAFF. This sequence joins TRBV5-4 and TRBJ1-1; 8 bases agree with TRBD1. Germline CDR1 is SGHNT and CDR2 is YYREEE (reference sequence). CDR3 size: 13 residues. Germline trimming cut 4 bases from V and 4 bases from J; bases unmatched to any gene: 3.